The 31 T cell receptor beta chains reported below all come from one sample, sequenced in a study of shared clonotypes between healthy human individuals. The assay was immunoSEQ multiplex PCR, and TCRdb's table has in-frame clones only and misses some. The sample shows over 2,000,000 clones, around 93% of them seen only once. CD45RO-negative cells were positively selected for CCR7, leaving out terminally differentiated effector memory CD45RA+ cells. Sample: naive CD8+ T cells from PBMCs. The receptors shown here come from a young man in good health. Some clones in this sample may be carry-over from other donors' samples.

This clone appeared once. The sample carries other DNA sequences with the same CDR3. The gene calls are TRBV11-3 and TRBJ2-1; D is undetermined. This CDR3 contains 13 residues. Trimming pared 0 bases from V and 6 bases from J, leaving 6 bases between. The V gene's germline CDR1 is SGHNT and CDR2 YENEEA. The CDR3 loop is CASSLDLRNEQFF. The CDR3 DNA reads TGTGCCAGCAGCTTAGATTTGCGCAATGAGCAGTTCTTC.

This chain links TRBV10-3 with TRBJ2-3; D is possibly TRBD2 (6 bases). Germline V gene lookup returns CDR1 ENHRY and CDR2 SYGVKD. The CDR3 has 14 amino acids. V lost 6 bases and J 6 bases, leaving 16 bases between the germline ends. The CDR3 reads CAIRQTRSPDTQYF. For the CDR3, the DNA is TGTGCCATCAGACAGACTAGATCTCCGGATACGCAGTATTTT.

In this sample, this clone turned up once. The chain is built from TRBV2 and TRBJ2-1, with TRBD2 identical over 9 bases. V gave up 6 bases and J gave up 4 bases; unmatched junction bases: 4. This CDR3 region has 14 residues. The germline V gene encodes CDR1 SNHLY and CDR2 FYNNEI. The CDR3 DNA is TGTGCCAGCAGCCAGACTAGCGGATACAATGAGCAGTTCTTC. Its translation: CASSQTSGYNEQFF.

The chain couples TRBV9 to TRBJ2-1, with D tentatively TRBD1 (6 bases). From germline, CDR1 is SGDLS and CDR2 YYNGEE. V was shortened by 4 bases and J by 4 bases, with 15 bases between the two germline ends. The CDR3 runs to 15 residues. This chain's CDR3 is CASSPPPGQYNEQFF. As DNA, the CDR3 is TGTGCCAGCAGCCCCCCCCCGGGACAATACAATGAGCAGTTCTTC.

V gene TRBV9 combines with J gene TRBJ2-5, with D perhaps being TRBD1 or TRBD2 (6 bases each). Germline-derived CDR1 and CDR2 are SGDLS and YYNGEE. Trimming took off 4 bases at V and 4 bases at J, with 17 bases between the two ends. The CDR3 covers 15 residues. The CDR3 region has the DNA TGTGCCAGCAGCCCTGGAGGGGGAAAAGTAGAGACCCAGTACTTC. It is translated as CASSPGGGKVETQYF.

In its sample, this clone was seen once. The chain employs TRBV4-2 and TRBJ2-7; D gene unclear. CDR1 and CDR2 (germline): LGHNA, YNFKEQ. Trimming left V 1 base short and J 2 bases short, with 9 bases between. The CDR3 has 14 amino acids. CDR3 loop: CASSQGVSTYEQYF. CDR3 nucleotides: TGTGCCAGCAGCCAAGGGGTCAGCACCTACGAGCAGTACTTC.

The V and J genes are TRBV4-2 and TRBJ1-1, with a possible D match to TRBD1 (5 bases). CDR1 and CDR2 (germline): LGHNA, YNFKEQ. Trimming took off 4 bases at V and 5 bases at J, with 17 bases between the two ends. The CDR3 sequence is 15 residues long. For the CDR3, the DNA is TGTGCCAGCAGCCGGGGGAGGGAGGGTCTGACTGAAGCTTTCTTT. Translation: CASSRGREGLTEAFF.

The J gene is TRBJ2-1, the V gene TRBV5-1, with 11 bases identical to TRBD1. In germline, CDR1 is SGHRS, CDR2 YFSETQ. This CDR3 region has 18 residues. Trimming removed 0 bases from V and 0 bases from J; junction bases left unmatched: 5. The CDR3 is CASSLGTGGFSSYNEQFF. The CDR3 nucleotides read TGCGCCAGCAGCTTGGGGACAGGGGGCTTTAGCTCCTACAATGAGCAGTTCTTC.

As DNA, the CDR3 is TGTGCCAGCAGCTCCTGGACAGAGATTAACTATGGCTACACCTTC. This encodes CASSSWTEINYGYTF. The J gene is TRBJ1-2, the V gene TRBV5-6; the D gene is possibly TRBD1 (6 bases). The V end lost 3 bases, the J end lost 1 base, and 13 bases lay between the germline ends. Germline values: CDR1 SGHDT, CDR2 YYEEEE. This CDR3 contains 15 residues.

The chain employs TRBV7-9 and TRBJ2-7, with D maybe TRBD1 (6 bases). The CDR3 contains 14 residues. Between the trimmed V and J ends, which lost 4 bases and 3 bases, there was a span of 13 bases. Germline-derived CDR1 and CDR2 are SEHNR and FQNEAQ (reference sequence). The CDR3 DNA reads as TGTGCCAGCAGCTCTAAAGGGGGTGACTACGAGCAGTACTTC. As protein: CASSSKGGDYEQYF.

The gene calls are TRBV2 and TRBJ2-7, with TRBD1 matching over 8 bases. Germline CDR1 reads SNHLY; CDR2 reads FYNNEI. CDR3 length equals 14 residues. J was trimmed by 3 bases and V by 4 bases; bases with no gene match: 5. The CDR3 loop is CASSVRDRHYEQYF. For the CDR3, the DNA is TGTGCCAGCAGTGTCAGGGACAGGCACTACGAGCAGTACTTC.

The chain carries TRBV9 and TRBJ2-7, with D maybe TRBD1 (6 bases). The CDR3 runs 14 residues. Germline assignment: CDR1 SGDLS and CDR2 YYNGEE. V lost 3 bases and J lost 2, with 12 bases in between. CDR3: CASSGGQFTYEQYF. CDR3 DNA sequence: TGTGCCAGCAGCGGTGGACAGTTTACCTACGAGCAGTACTTC.

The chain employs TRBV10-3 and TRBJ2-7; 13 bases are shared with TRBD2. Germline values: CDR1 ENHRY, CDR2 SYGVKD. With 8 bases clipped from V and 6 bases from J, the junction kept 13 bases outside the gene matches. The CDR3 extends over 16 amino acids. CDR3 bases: TGTGCCATCTCCTCACCGGGACTAGCGGGAACCGTCGAGCAGTACTTC. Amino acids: CAISSPGLAGTVEQYF.

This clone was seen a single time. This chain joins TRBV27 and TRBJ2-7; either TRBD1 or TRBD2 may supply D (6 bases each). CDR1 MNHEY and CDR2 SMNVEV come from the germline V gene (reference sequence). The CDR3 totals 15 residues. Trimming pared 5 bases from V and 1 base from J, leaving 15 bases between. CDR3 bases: TGTGCCAGCAGTCCTCGGGGGACACCTTCCTACGAGCAGTACTTC. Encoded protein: CASSPRGTPSYEQYF.

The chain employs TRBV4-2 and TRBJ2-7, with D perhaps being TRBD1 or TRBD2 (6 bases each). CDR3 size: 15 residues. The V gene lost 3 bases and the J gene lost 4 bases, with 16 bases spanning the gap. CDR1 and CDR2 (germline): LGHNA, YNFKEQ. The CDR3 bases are TGTGCCAGCAGCCACGGCGGGACATCGGAGTACGAGCAGTACTTC. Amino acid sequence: CASSHGGTSEYEQYF.

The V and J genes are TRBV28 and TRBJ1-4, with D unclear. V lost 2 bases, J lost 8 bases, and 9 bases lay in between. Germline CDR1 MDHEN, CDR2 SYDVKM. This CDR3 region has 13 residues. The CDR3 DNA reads TGTGCCAGCAGTTTAGATCTTGAAGAAAAACTGTTTTTT. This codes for CASSLDLEEKLFF. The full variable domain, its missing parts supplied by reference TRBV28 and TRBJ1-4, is DVKVTQSSRYLVKRTGEKVFLECVQDMDHENMFWYRQDPGLGLRLIYFSYDVKMKEKGDIPEGYSVSREKKERFSLILESASTNQTSMYLCASSLDLEEKLFFGSGTQLSVL.

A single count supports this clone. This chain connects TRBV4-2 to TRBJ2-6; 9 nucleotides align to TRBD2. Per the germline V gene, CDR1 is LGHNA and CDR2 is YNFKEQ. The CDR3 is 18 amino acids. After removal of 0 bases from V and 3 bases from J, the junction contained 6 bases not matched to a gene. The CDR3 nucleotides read TGTGCCAGCAGCCAAGATGGGGCTAGCGGGATTGGGGCCAACGTCCTGACTTTC. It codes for CASSQDGASGIGANVLTF.

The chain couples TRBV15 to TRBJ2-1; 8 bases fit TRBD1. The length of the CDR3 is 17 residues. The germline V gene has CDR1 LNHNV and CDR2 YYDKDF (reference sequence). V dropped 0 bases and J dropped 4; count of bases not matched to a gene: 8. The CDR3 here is CATSRDLRGRLYNEQFF. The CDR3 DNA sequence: TGTGCCACCAGCAGAGATCTCAGGGGGCGCCTTTACAATGAGCAGTTCTTC.

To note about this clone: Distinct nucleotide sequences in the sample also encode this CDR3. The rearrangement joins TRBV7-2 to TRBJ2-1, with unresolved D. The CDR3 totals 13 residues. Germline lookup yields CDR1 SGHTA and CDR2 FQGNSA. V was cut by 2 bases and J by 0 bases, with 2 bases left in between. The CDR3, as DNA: TGTGCCAGCAGCTTAAGCTCCTACAATGAGCAGTTCTTC. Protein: CASSLSSYNEQFF.

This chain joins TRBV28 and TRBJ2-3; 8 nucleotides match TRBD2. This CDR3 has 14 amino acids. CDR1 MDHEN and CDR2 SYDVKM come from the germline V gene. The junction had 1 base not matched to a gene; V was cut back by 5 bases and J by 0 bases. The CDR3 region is CASSPSGSTDTQYF. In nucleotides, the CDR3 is TGTGCCAGCAGTCCTAGCGGGAGCACAGATACGCAGTATTTT.

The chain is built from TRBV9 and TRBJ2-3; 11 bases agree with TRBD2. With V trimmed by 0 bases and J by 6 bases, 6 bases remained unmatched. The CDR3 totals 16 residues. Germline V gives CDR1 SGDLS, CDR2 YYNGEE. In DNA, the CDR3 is TGTGCCAGCAGCGTAGGACTAGCGGGGAGAGGGGATACGCAGTATTTT. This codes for CASSVGLAGRGDTQYF. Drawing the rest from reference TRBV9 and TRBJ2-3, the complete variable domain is DSGVTQTPKHLITATGQRVTLRCSPRSGDLSVYWYQQSLDQGLQFLIQYYNGEERAKGNILERFSAQQFPDLHSELNLSSLELGDSALYFCASSVGLAGRGDTQYFGPGTRLTVL.

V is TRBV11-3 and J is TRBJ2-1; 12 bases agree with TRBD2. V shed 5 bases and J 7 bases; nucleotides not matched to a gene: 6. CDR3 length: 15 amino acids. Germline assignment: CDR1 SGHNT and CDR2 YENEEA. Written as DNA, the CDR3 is TGTGCCAGCAGCCCAAGACTAGCGGGAGAAAATGAGCAGTTCTTC. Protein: CASSPRLAGENEQFF.

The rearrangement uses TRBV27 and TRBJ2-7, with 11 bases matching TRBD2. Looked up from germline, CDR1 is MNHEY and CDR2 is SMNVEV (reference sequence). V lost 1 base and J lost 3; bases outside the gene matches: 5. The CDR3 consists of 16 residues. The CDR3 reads CASSLLATSGNYEQYF. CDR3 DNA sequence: TGTGCCAGCAGTTTATTGGCGACTAGCGGGAACTACGAGCAGTACTTC.

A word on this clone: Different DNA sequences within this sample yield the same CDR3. The CDR3 reads CASSLGTGGDGTEAFF. For the CDR3, the DNA is TGTGCCAGCAGCTTAGGTACGGGAGGGGACGGCACTGAAGCTTTCTTT. The chain employs TRBV7-9 and TRBJ1-1; D might be TRBD1 (5 bases). The V gene lost 1 base and the J gene lost 4 bases, with 16 bases spanning the gap. Germline V lookup: CDR1 SEHNR, CDR2 FQNEAQ (reference sequence). The CDR3 spans 16 residues.

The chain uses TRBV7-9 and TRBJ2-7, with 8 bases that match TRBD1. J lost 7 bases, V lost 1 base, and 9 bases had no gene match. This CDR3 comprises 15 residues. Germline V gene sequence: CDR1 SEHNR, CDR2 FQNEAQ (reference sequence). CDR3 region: CASSLGETGEHEQYF. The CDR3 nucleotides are TGTGCCAGCAGCTTAGGCGAGACAGGGGAGCATGAGCAGTACTTC.

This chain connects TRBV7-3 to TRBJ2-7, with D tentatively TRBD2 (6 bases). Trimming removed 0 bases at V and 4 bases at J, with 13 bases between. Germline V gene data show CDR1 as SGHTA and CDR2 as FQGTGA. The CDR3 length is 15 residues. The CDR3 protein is CASSLTRGSEYEQYF. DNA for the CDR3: TGTGCCAGCAGCTTAACGCGGGGTAGTGAGTACGAGCAGTACTTC.

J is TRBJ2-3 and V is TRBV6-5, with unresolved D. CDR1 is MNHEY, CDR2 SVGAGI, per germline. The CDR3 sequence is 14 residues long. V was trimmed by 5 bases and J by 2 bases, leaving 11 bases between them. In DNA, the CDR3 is TGTGCCAGCAGTGTAGAGACGTACACAGATACGCAGTATTTT. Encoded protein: CASSVETYTDTQYF.

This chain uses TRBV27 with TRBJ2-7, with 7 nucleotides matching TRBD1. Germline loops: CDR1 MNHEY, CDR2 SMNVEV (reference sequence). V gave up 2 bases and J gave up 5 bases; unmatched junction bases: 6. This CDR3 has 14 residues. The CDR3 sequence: CASSLGDRGNEQYF. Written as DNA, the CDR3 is TGTGCCAGCAGTTTAGGGGACAGAGGAAACGAGCAGTACTTC.

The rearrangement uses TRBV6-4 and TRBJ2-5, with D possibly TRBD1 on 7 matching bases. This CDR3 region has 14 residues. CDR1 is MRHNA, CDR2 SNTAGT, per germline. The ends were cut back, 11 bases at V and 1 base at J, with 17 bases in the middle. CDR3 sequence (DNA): TGTGCCGGGGACCAGGGGGACTTCCAAGAGACCCAGTACTTC. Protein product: CAGDQGDFQETQYF.

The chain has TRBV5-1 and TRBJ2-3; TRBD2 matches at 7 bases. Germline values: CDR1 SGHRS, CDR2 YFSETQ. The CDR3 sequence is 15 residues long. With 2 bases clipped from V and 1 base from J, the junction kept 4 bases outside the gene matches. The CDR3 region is CASSFFAGGTDTQYF. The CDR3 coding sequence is TGCGCCAGCAGCTTTTTCGCGGGAGGCACAGATACGCAGTATTTT.

The CDR3 DNA follows: TGTGCCAGCTCACCTGAGGGGGGCAGCTACGAGCAGTACTTC. Its translation: CASSPEGGSYEQYF. The V call is TRBV18, the J call TRBJ2-7; D tentatively fits TRBD1 or TRBD2 (6 bases each). The CDR3 extends over 14 amino acids. V was pared by 3 bases and J by 3 bases, with 12 bases between. CDR1 and CDR2 from the germline V gene are KGHSH and LQKENI.